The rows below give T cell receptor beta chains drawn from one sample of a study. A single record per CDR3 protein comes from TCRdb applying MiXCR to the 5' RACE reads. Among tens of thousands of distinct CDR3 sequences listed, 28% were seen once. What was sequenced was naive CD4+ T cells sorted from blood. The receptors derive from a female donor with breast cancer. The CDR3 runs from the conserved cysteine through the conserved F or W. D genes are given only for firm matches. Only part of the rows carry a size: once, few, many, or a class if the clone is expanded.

CASSLRALGNTEAFF	TGTGCCAGTAGTTTAAGGGCCCTGGGCAACACTGAAGCTTTCTTT	-	TRBV12-3/TRBV12-4	TRBJ1-1	-
CASSQDPGAGNTIYF	TGCGCCAGCAGCCAAGATCCCGGGGCCGGAAACACCATATATTTT	-	TRBV4-1	TRBJ1-3	-
CSARGQVYEQYF	TGCAGTGCTAGAGGCCAGGTCTACGAGCAGTACTTC	-	TRBV20-1	TRBJ2-7	-
CSANLAGTKETQYF	TGCAGTGCAAACTTAGCAGGGACCAAAGAGACCCAGTACTTC	-	TRBV20-1	TRBJ2-5	-
CASSVTGPFTGELIF	TGTGCCAGCAGCGTTACCGGGCCTTTCACCGGGGAGCTGATTTTT	-	TRBV7-8	TRBJ2-2	-
CSARDGQGEKTQYF	TGCAGTGCTAGAGATGGGCAGGGGGAGAAGACCCAGTACTTC	TRBD1	TRBV20-1	TRBJ2-5	-
CASSYSMTGDSPLHF	TGTGCCAGCAGTTACTCGATGACAGGGGATTCACCCCTCCACTTT	TRBD1	TRBV6-5	TRBJ1-6	few
CASRVGGATDTQYF	TGTGCCAGCAGGGTCGGGGGGGCAACAGATACGCAGTATTTT	TRBD2	TRBV7-2	TRBJ2-3	-
CASSLPGYAGYEQYF	TGTGCCAGCAGCTTGCCGGGATACGCGGGGTACGAGCAGTACTTC	-	TRBV7-9	TRBJ2-7	few
CASRGNSGTEAFF	TGCGCCAGCAGGGGGAATAGTGGAACTGAAGCTTTCTTT	-	TRBV4-1	TRBJ1-1	-
CASSDGAEQPQHF	TGTGCCAGCAGTGACGGTGCGGAACAGCCCCAGCATTTT	-	TRBV6-1	TRBJ1-5	-
CAWSVLALGEQFF	TGTGCCTGGAGTGTACTGGCTTTGGGTGAGCAGTTCTTC	-	TRBV30	TRBJ2-1	-
CASRRGGGGRADTQYF	TGTGCCAGCAGACGCGGCGGGGGGGGCCGCGCAGATACGCAGTATTTT	TRBD2	TRBV6-6	TRBJ2-3	few
CAWARQGGTEAFF	TGTGCCTGGGCCCGACAGGGGGGCACTGAAGCTTTCTTT	TRBD1	TRBV30	TRBJ1-1	few
CSAQAGRLGYTF	TGCAGTGCTCAGGCCGGGAGATTAGGCTACACCTTC	-	TRBV20-1	TRBJ1-2	few
CATSDRTGTPHEQFF	TGTGCCACCAGTGATCGGACCGGGACGCCACACGAGCAGTTCTTC	-	TRBV24-1	TRBJ2-1	-
CASRPQGDNQPQHF	TGTGCCAGCAGACCTCAGGGGGACAATCAGCCCCAGCATTTT	TRBD1	TRBV12-3/TRBV12-4	TRBJ1-5	many
CSAKLDGYFGNTIYF	TGCAGTGCTAAGTTGGACGGATACTTTGGAAACACCATATATTTT	-	TRBV20-1	TRBJ1-3	-
CASSQRWSGETQYF	TGTGCCAGCAGCCAACGGTGGAGCGGCGAGACCCAGTACTTC	-	TRBV3-1	TRBJ2-5	-
CASSRLEKLFF	TGTGCCAGCAGCCGGCTAGAAAAACTGTTTTTT	-	TRBV7-9	TRBJ1-4	-
CASRDIADTQYF	TGTGCCAGCAGGGACATCGCAGATACGCAGTATTTT	-	TRBV2	TRBJ2-3	few
CASSQPDRGRQQYF	TGTGCCAGCAGCCAACCCGACAGGGGCCGTCAGCAGTACTTC	TRBD1	TRBV4-2	TRBJ2-7	few